Presented here are 13 T cell receptor beta chains from one specimen sequenced in a study of CD8 T cells in Susac syndrome (dated by TCRdb to 2018 to 2020). The library came from the immunoSEQ multiplex PCR assay. RNA was extracted using the RNeasy kit, and about 0.45 to 1 ug of the RNA was reverse transcribed with random hexamers. TCRdb cleaned the public reads at Q25 with fastp, built clones with MiXCR and kept in-frame beta chains. Under each unique CDR3 protein, matching rows form one entry showing the most common genes and DNA. Present in this sample are more than 80,000 distinct CDR3 sequences, approximately 95% of which were seen just once. The ten top clones hold about 0.41% of the sample. Source material: CD8+ T cells from PBMCs. Receptors were obtained from a human donor with Susac syndrome.

This chain connects TRBV29-1 to TRBJ1-1; D remains unclear. V was cut by 2 bases and J by 5 bases, with 12 bases left in between. This CDR3 has 13 residues. Germline assignment: CDR1 SQVTM and CDR2 ANQGSEA. The DNA of the CDR3 is TGCAGCGTTGAATATACGGGGAATACTGAAGCTTTCTTT. Protein sequence: CSVEYTGNTEAFF.

The chain employs TRBV11-1 and TRBJ1-1; the D gene is possibly TRBD1 (5 bases). The V end was cut by 3 bases, the J end by 7 bases, with 15 bases between. Germline V lookup: CDR1 SGHAT, CDR2 FQDESV (reference sequence). This CDR3 comprises 14 residues. The CDR3 DNA follows: TGTGCCAGCAGCTTGCTAGACGGGGGTCGTGAAGCTTTCTTT. Translation gives CASSLLDGGREAFF.

This clonotype was observed a single time. The chain combines TRBV19 with TRBJ1-4; D not resolved. Germline V gene sequence: CDR1 LNHDA, CDR2 SQIVND (reference sequence). The CDR3 loop spans 13 amino acids. The V and J ends lost 7 bases and 8 bases respectively, with 14 bases between them. Here the CDR3 reads CASNGIGYEKLFF. The CDR3 DNA is TGTGCCAGTAACGGGATCGGGTACGAAAAACTGTTTTTT.

This chain connects TRBV2 to TRBJ2-1; D is unresolved. The CDR3 runs 11 residues. Deletions cut 4 bases from V and 10 bases from J, with 8 bases between. From germline, CDR1 is SNHLY and CDR2 FYNNEI. CDR3 region: CASSAGKEQFF. CDR3 sequence (DNA): TGTGCCAGCAGTGCTGGGAAAGAGCAGTTCTTC. The whole variable domain, filled in from reference TRBV2 and TRBJ2-1, reads EPEVTQTPSHQVTQMGQEVILRCVPISNHLYFYWYRQILGQKVEFLVSFYNNEISEKSEIFDDQFSVERPDGSNFTLKIRSTKLEDSAMYFCASSAGKEQFFGPGTRLTVL.

The chain uses TRBV9 and TRBJ2-3; D is possibly TRBD2 (6 bases). The CDR3 runs 14 residues. Germline CDR1 SGDLS, CDR2 YYNGEE. Trimming pared 3 bases from V and 6 bases from J, leaving 14 bases between. The CDR3 spells CASSDRGGMDTQYF. The CDR3 DNA sequence: TGTGCCAGCAGCGATCGGGGAGGAATGGATACGCAGTATTTT.

DNA for the CDR3: TGTGCCAGCAGTTTATCGAAGGCGGGGGGGGCAAGGGAGCAGTTCTTC. Translated, it gives CASSLSKAGGAREQFF. The V and J genes are TRBV27 and TRBJ2-1; 9 nucleotides agree with TRBD2. CDR1 and CDR2 (germline): MNHEY, SMNVEV (reference sequence). The CDR3 runs 16 residues. V shed 0 bases, J shed 10 bases, and the junction held 10 bases outside the gene matches.

The rearrangement uses TRBV6-1 and TRBJ2-3; 13 bases line up with TRBD2. The germline V gene has CDR1 MNHNS and CDR2 SASEGT. The ends lost 5 bases at V and 0 bases at J; junction bases unmatched: 14. The CDR3 has 20 amino acids. CDR3 DNA sequence: TGTGCCAGCAGTACCACAAGAAGGACTAGCGGGGGCTCTAGCACAGATACGCAGTATTTT. This translates into CASSTTRRTSGGSSTDTQYF.

The CDR3 DNA is TGTGCCAGCAGTGATTGGGACGGATTCTATGGCTACACCTTC. Protein: CASSDWDGFYGYTF. This chain connects TRBV25-1 to TRBJ1-2, with D possibly matching TRBD1 (5 bases). The V and J ends lost 3 bases and 4 bases respectively, with 12 bases between them. The length of the CDR3 is 14 residues. The germline V gene has CDR1 MGHDK and CDR2 SYGVNS.

V is TRBV13 and J is TRBJ2-3; 7 bases agree with TRBD2. This CDR3 contains 15 residues. V gave up 7 bases and J gave up 1 base; unmatched junction bases: 8. Germline-derived CDR1 and CDR2 are PRHDT and FYEKMQ (reference sequence). The CDR3 region is CASTQVAGGTDTQYF. The CDR3 nucleotides are TGTGCCAGCACCCAGGTGGCGGGGGGCACAGATACGCAGTATTTT.

The chain employs TRBV24-1 and TRBJ1-6, with D tentatively TRBD1 (5 bases). Germline V CDR1 and CDR2: KGHDR, SFDVKD. This CDR3 comprises 15 residues. The ends were cut back, 1 base at V and 6 bases at J, with 9 bases in the middle. The CDR3 spells CATSDFGTFNSPLHF. DNA for the CDR3: TGTGCCACCAGTGATTTCGGGACTTTTAATTCACCCCTCCACTTT.

The chain uses TRBV27 and TRBJ2-2, with D perhaps matching TRBD1 or TRBD2 (5 bases each). The CDR3 has 15 amino acids. The V gene lost 3 bases and the J gene lost 4 bases, with 12 bases spanning the gap. Germline V gives CDR1 MNHEY, CDR2 SMNVEV (reference sequence). CDR3 coding DNA: TGTGCCAGCAGTTTTAGAACTGGGGGCACCGGGGAGCTGTTTTTT. The encoded protein is CASSFRTGGTGELFF.

The chain links TRBV25-1 to TRBJ2-7; D perhaps matches TRBD1 (6 bases). The CDR3 runs to 14 residues. The germline V gene encodes CDR1 MGHDK and CDR2 SYGVNS. The V end lost 6 bases, the J end lost 2 bases, and 14 bases lay between the germline ends. The CDR3 sequence: CASSATGTPYEQYF. The CDR3 DNA follows: TGTGCCAGCAGCGCTACAGGGACCCCCTACGAGCAGTACTTC.

The rearrangement links TRBV29-1 to TRBJ2-7, with D perhaps TRBD2 (5 bases). V dropped 5 bases and J dropped 0 bases, with 14 bases sitting between them. Germline V gene sequence: CDR1 SQVTM, CDR2 ANQGSEA. This CDR3 has 14 residues. The chain's CDR3 is CSVYSETASYEQYF. DNA of the CDR3: TGCAGCGTTTATAGCGAAACGGCCTCCTACGAGCAGTACTTC.